The table lists the clone carrying this T cell receptor (beta chain) with a few counts. The protocol was immunoSEQ multiplex PCR, while the TCRdb copy is restricted to in-frame clones and leaves out a portion. Of tens of thousands of clones in the sample, approximately 90% were seen once. The sample comes from a study of T cell changes during pregnancy in multiple sclerosis. CDR1 and CDR2 from the germline V gene are WSHSY and SAAADI. Trimming pared 6 bases from V and 4 bases from J, leaving 10 bases between. This CDR3 is built from 13 residues. The sequence was collected from a female donor with multiple sclerosis, enrolled in a pregnancy study. Sequenced here: peripheral blood, sampled before pregnancy. The chain uses TRBV10-2 and TRBJ1-5; D is uncertain. This CDR3 reads CASSPQANQPQHF. The CDR3 DNA sequence: TGCGCCAGCAGCCCCCAAGCAAATCAGCCCCAGCATTTT.